Sequencing of this TCR beta chain was carried out in a study of shared clonotypes between healthy human individuals. It was into CD45RA+ naive and CD45RA-negative memory subsets that the CD4+ cells were split. Study results and limitations: Apart from blood, nothing was sampled; tissue repertoires likely differ.

Regarding this clone: The antigen is not known.

The genomic DNA of each subset was split evenly across several immunoSEQ plates. Assay used: immunoSEQ multiplex PCR; TCRdb lists only in-frame clones, some missing. The data show millions of clones, with roughly 94% seen just once and 0.1% to 0.15% held by the top ten. The germline V and J ends were trimmed by 0 bases and 1 base, with 7 bases remaining between them. The CDR3 loop spans 14 amino acids. Germline CDR1 SGHRS, CDR2 YFSETQ. The chain combines TRBV5-1 with TRBJ2-5, with unresolved D. Specimen: naive CD4+ T cells sorted from blood. Subset given: CD45RA+ positively selected. The origin of this receptor is a man aged 18 to 30 in good health. In nucleotides, the CDR3 is TGCGCCAGCAGCTTGGCGCACCCCCAAGAGACCCAGTACTTC. This translates into CASSLAHPQETQYF.